The sequence of this T cell receptor beta chain was determined in a study of blood T cell repertoires in COVID-19. Whole-study context: Sources were T cells, B-cell-depleted T cells, or PBMCs; the material itself was cDNA or gDNA.

Generated by immunoSEQ multiplex PCR, the TCRdb table keeps only in-frame clones and is missing some. This sample has under 170,000 clones; around 84% occur once, and the top ten carry roughly 2%. This clone was observed a single time. Sequences were obtained from peripheral blood. The sequence came from a man in his 70s with acute or convalescent COVID-19.

CDR3 bases: TGTGCCAGCAGGCGACAGGGGGCGCTGAATTCACCCCTCCACTTT. Encoded protein: CASRRQGALNSPLHF. The rearrangement links TRBV6-5 to TRBJ1-6; TRBD1 aligns across 10 bases. This CDR3 has 15 amino acids. From germline, CDR1 is MNHEY and CDR2 SVGAGI. J lost 7 bases, V lost 6 bases, and 6 bases had no gene match.